The 2 T cell receptor beta chains reported below all come from one sample, sequenced in a study of T cells in Graves' hyperthyroidism and ophthalmopathy. From RNA transcripts, TCR beta CDR3 regions were amplified. TCR CDR3 regions were first amplified by RT-PCR with HTBI primers. TCRdb reprocessed the multiplex PCR reads with MiXCR, giving one entry per CDR3 protein. The repertoire includes approximately 690,000 distinct CDR3 sequences, around 21% of them detected once, and around a third sits in the top ten. The source material was blood. Source of these receptors: a man aged 25 to 40 with Graves' ophthalmopathy.

This clonotype was observed a handful of times. The J gene is TRBJ1-2, the V gene TRBV9, with a possible D match to TRBD1 (5 bases). The CDR3 extends over 16 amino acids. Germline assignment: CDR1 SGDLS and CDR2 YYNGEE. Trimming took 0 bases from V and 0 from J, leaving 12 bases between them. In nucleotides, the CDR3 is TGTGCCAGCAGCGTAGGGGGCCAGAGTTCTAACTATGGCTACACCTTC. Protein product: CASSVGGQSSNYGYTF.

In its sample, this clonotype was seen many times. The chain uses TRBV7-9 and TRBJ1-2; TRBD1 aligns across 9 bases. Germline assignment: CDR1 SEHNR and CDR2 FQNEAQ (reference sequence). V gave up 5 bases and J gave up 8 bases; unmatched junction bases: 6. This CDR3 spans 13 amino acids. DNA for the CDR3: TGTGCCAGCAGCCCCGGGACAGGGAGCGGCTACACCTTC. Translating gives CASSPGTGSGYTF.